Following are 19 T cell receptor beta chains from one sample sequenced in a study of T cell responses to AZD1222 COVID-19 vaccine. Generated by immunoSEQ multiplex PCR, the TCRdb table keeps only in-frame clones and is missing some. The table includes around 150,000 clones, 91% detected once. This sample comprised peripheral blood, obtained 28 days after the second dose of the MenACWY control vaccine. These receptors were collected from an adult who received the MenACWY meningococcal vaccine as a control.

CDR3 residues: CASSLAATGDGELFF. DNA for the CDR3: TGCGCCAGCAGCTTGGCCGCGACAGGGGACGGGGAGCTGTTTTTT. The gene calls are TRBV5-1 and TRBJ2-2, with 8 bases lining up with TRBD1. V shed 0 bases and J 7 bases; nucleotides not matched to a gene: 5. CDR1 is SGHRS and CDR2 is YFSETQ in the germline V gene. The CDR3 spans 15 residues.

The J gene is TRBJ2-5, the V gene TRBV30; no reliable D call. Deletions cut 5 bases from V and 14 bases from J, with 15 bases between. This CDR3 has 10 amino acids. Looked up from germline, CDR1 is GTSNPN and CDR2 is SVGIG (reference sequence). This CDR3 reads CAWGLAKLYF. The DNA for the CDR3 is TGTGCCTGGGGCCTCGCCAAACTTTACTTC.

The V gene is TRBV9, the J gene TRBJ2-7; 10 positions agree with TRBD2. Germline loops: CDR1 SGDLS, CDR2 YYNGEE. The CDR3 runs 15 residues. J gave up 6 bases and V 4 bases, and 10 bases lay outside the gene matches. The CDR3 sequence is CASSLTAGGPSEQYF. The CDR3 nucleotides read TGTGCCAGCAGCTTGACAGCGGGGGGGCCTTCCGAGCAGTACTTC.

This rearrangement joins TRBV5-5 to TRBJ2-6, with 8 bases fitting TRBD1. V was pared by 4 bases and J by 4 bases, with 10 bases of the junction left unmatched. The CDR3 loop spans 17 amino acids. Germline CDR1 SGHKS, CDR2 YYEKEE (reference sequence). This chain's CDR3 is CASSGQGARAGANVLTF. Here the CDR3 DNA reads TGTGCCAGCAGCGGCCAGGGGGCGCGGGCCGGGGCCAACGTCCTGACTTTC. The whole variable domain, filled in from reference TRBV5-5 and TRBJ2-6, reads DAGVTQSPTHLIKTRGQQVTLRCSPISGHKSVSWYQQVLGQGPQFIFQYYEKEERGRGNFPDRFSARQFPNYSSELNVNALLLGDSALYLCASSGQGARAGANVLTFGAGSRLTVL.

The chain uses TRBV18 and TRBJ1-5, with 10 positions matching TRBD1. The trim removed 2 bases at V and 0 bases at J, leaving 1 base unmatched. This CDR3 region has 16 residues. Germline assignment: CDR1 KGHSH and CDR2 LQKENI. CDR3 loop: CASSPGTGASNQPQHF. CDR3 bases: TGTGCCAGCTCACCAGGGACAGGGGCTAGCAATCAGCCCCAGCATTTT.

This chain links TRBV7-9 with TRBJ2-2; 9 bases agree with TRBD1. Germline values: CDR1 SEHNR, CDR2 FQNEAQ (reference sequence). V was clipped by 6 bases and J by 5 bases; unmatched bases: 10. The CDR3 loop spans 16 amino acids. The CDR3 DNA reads TGTGCCAGCAGTCCACCCGGCGGACAGGGGACCGGGGAGCTGTTTTTT. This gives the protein CASSPPGGQGTGELFF.

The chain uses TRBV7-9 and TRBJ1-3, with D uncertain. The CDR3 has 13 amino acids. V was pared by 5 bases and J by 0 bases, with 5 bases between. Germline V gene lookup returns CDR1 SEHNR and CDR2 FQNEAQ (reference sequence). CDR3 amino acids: CASSALSGNTIYF. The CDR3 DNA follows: TGTGCCAGCAGCGCCCTCTCTGGAAACACCATATATTTT.

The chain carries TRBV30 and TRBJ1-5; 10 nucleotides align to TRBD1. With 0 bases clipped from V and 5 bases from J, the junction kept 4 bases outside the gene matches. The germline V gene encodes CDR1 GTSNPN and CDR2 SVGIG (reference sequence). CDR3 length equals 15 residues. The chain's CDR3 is CAWSVRGTGDQPQHF. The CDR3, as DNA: TGTGCCTGGAGTGTAAGGGGGACAGGGGATCAGCCCCAGCATTTT.

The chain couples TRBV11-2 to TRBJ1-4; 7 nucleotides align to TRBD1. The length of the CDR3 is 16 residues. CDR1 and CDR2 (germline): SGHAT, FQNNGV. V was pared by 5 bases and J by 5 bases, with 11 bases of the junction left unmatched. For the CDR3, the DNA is TGTGCCAGCAGCGAAAAAACCCGGGGACAGAATGAAAAACTGTTTTTT. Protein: CASSEKTRGQNEKLFF.

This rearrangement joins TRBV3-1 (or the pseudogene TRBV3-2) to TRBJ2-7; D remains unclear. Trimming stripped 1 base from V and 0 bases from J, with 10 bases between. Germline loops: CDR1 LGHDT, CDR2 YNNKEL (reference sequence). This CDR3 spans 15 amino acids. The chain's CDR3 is CASSQGRASSYEQYF. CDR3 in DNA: TGTGCCAGCAGCCAAGGACGGGCCAGCTCCTACGAGCAGTACTTC.

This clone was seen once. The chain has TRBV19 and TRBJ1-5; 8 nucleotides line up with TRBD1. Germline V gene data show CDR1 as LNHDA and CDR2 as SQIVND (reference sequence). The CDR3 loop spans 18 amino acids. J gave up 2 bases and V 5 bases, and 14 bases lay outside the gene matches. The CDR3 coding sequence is TGTGCCAGTAGTCCAAATCCCGGACAGGGCCGCGGCAATCAGCCCCAGCATTTT. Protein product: CASSPNPGQGRGNQPQHF.

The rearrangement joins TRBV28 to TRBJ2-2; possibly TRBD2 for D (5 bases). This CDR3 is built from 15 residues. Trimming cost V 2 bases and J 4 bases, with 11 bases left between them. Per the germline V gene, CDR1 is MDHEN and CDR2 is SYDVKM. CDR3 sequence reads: CASSLGGLGTGELFF. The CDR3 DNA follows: TGTGCCAGCAGTTTAGGAGGATTGGGCACCGGGGAGCTGTTTTTT.

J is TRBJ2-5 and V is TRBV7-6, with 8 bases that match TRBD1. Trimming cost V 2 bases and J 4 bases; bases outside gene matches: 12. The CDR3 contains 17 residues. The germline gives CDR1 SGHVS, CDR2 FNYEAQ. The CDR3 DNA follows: TGTGCCAGCAGCTTATCGGGGCAGGGGGCTTCAGGAGAGACCCAGTACTTC. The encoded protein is CASSLSGQGASGETQYF.

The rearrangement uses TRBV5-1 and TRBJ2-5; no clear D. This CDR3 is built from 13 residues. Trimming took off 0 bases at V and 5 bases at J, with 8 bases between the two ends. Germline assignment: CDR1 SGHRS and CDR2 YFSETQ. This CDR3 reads CASSLGGRETQYF. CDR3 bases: TGCGCCAGCAGCTTGGGGGGAAGGGAGACCCAGTACTTC.

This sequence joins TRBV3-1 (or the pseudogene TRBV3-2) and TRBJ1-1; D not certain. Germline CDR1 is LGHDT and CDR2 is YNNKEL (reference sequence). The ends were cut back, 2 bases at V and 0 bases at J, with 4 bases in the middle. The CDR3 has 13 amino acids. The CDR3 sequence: CASSQLLNTEAFF. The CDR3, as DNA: TGTGCCAGCAGCCAATTGTTGAACACTGAAGCTTTCTTT.

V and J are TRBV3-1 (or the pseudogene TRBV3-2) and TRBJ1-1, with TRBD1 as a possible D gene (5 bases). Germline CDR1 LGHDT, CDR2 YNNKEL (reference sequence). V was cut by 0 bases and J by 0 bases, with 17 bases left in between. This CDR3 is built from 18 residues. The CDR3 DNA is TGTGCCAGCAGCCAAGATCGGGGGACGGTAGGCATGAACACTGAAGCTTTCTTT. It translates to CASSQDRGTVGMNTEAFF.

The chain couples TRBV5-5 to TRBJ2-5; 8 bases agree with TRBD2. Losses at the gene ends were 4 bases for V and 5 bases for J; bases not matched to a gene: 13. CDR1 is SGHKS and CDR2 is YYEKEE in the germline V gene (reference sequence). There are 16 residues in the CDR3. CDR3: CASSLLTSEGSETQYF. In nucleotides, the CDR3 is TGTGCCAGCAGCCTATTGACTAGCGAGGGGAGTGAGACCCAGTACTTC. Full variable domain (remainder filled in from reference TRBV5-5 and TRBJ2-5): DAGVTQSPTHLIKTRGQQVTLRCSPISGHKSVSWYQQVLGQGPQFIFQYYEKEERGRGNFPDRFSARQFPNYSSELNVNALLLGDSALYLCASSLLTSEGSETQYFGPGTRLLVL.

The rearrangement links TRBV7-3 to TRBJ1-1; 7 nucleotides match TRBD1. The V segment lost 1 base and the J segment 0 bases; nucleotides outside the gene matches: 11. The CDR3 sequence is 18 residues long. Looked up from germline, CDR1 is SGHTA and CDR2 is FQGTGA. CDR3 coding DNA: TGTGCCAGCAGCTTAAAAAGGGGGGACAGCTTTATGAACACTGAAGCTTTCTTT. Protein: CASSLKRGDSFMNTEAFF.

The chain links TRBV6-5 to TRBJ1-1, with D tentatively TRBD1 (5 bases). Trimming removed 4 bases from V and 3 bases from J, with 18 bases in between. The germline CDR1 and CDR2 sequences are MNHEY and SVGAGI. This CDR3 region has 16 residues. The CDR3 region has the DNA TGTGCCAGCAGTTCAGCGAAGGGGCGGGGGTACACTGAAGCTTTCTTT. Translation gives CASSSAKGRGYTEAFF.